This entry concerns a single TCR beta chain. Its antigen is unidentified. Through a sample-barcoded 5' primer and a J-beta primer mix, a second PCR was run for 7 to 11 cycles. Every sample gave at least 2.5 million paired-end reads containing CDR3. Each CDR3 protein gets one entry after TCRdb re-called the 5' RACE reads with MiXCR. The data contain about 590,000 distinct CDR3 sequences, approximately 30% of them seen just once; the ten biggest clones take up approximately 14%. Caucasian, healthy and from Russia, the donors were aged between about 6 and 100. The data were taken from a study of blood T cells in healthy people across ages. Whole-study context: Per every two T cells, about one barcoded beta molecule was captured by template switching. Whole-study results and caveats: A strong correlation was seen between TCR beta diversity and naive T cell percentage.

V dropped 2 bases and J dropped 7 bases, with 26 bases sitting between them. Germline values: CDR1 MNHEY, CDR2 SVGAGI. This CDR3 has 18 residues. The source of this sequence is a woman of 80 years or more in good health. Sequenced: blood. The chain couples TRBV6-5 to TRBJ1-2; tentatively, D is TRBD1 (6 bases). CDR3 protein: CASSYQVQGGVSVIGYTF. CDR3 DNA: TGTGCCAGCAGTTACCAAGTACAGGGTGGAGTTAGCGTGATTGGCTACACCTTC.